This entry lists 25 T cell receptor beta chains sequenced from one sample in a study of blood T cell repertoires in COVID-19. Using immunoSEQ multiplex PCR, the repertoire was profiled, and TCRdb retains in-frame clones only, with some absent. The table lists approximately 150,000 clones, 70% to 90% of them singletons, with roughly 28% in the top ten. The sample taken for sequencing was peripheral blood. The receptors shown here come from a human donor in a cohort sampled during active COVID-19.

The genes are TRBV5-1 and TRBJ1-3; D gene ambiguous. Germline V gene lookup returns CDR1 SGHRS and CDR2 YFSETQ. The CDR3 consists of 16 residues. Trimming removed 4 bases from V and 2 bases from J, with 16 bases in between. The CDR3 DNA follows: TGCGCCAGCAGCCCGGGCGGGGTTGGCCCTGGAAACACCATATATTTT. Encoded protein: CASSPGGVGPGNTIYF.

V is TRBV5-1 and J is TRBJ2-5, with 7 bases matching TRBD2. Germline V gives CDR1 SGHRS, CDR2 YFSETQ. V was pared by 8 bases and J by 5 bases, with 12 bases of the junction left unmatched. This CDR3 has 14 amino acids. The CDR3 bases are TGCGCCAGTTCCCTCCGGGGGGATCTGGAGACCCAGTACTTC. This sequence encodes CASSLRGDLETQYF.

The rearrangement joins TRBV5-1 to TRBJ1-2; 8 bases align to TRBD1. The CDR3 sequence is 16 residues long. Germline CDR1 and CDR2: SGHRS and YFSETQ. With V trimmed by 0 bases and J by 4 bases, 8 bases remained unmatched. The CDR3 loop is CASSLALGQGGYGYTF. Written as DNA, the CDR3 is TGCGCCAGCAGCTTGGCCCTAGGACAGGGTGGCTATGGCTACACCTTC.

This chain connects TRBV7-2 to TRBJ2-5; 9 bases fit TRBD2. Germline V lookup: CDR1 SGHTA, CDR2 FQGNSA. The CDR3 loop spans 15 amino acids. J gave up 5 bases and V 4 bases, and 8 bases lay outside the gene matches. For the CDR3, the DNA is TGTGCCAGCAGCTGGAGTAGCGGGGGTCCGGAGACCCAGTACTTC. Encoded protein: CASSWSSGGPETQYF.

The rearrangement uses TRBV27 and TRBJ1-2; 7 bases align to TRBD1. Germline CDR1 is MNHEY and CDR2 is SMNVEV (reference sequence). V was pared by 5 bases and J by 4 bases, with 7 bases of the junction left unmatched. The CDR3 is 14 amino acids. DNA of the CDR3: TGTGCCAGCAGTCCGAGGGGGCCCGGCTATGGCTACACCTTC. This codes for CASSPRGPGYGYTF.

The chain links TRBV28 to TRBJ1-1; TRBD1 matches at 8 bases. V was clipped by 6 bases and J by 11 bases; unmatched bases: 11. This CDR3 contains 13 residues. The V gene's germline CDR1 is MDHEN and CDR2 SYDVKM. CDR3 loop: CASSSGQGGTAFF. The CDR3 nucleotides are TGTGCCAGCAGCTCCGGACAGGGAGGGACGGCTTTCTTT.

The chain combines TRBV5-8 with TRBJ1-1, with TRBD1 identical over 7 bases. Per the germline V gene, CDR1 is SGHTS and CDR2 is YDEGEE. This CDR3 comprises 16 residues. Losses at the gene ends were 2 bases for V and 7 bases for J; bases not matched to a gene: 14. The CDR3 loop reads CASSLQGTLFTIEAFF. CDR3 coding DNA: TGTGCCAGCAGCTTACAGGGGACCCTCTTCACGATTGAAGCTTTCTTT.

The chain employs TRBV30 and TRBJ2-3; TRBD1 matches at 7 bases. Germline V gives CDR1 GTSNPN, CDR2 SVGIG (reference sequence). With V trimmed by 3 bases and J by 0 bases, 9 bases remained unmatched. The CDR3 spans 16 residues. The CDR3 is CAWSSWDSLSTDTQYF. CDR3 bases: TGTGCCTGGAGCTCTTGGGACAGCTTAAGCACAGATACGCAGTATTTT.

This chain uses TRBV6-5 with TRBJ2-5; 9 nucleotides match TRBD2. The CDR3 is 16 amino acids. With 2 bases clipped from V and 2 bases from J, the junction kept 6 bases outside the gene matches. The germline gives CDR1 MNHEY, CDR2 SVGAGI. The CDR3 loop reads CASSYASGGPQETQYF. CDR3 DNA sequence: TGTGCCAGCAGTTACGCAAGCGGGGGGCCACAAGAGACCCAGTACTTC.

This chain links TRBV4-3 with TRBJ2-7, with a possible D match to TRBD2 (5 bases). CDR3 length: 16 amino acids. Germline V CDR1 and CDR2: LGHNA, YSLEER. V lost 0 bases to trimming and J lost 4 bases, with 16 bases between them. The CDR3: CASSQDRRGQTYEQYF. The CDR3 DNA follows: TGCGCCAGCAGCCAAGATCGGAGAGGGCAGACATACGAGCAGTACTTC.

The chain combines TRBV5-1 with TRBJ1-2; TRBD1 agrees at 8 bases. Looked up from germline, CDR1 is SGHRS and CDR2 is YFSETQ. V gave up 7 bases and J gave up 4 bases; unmatched junction bases: 0. The CDR3 extends over 11 amino acids. In DNA form, the CDR3 reads TGCGCCAGCGGGACAGGCTATGGCTACACCTTC. This gives the protein CASGTGYGYTF.

This chain uses TRBV14 with TRBJ2-1; 11 bases align to TRBD1. Germline V gives CDR1 SGHDN, CDR2 FVKESK. The ends lost 4 bases at V and 3 bases at J; junction bases unmatched: 2. There are 15 residues in the CDR3. The CDR3 protein is CASSLGTGGYNEQFF. In DNA form, the CDR3 reads TGTGCCAGCAGCCTCGGGACAGGGGGCTACAATGAGCAGTTCTTC.

The gene calls are TRBV7-8 and TRBJ2-1; 8 nucleotides line up with TRBD2. CDR1 is SGHVS and CDR2 is FQNEAQ in the germline V gene. The CDR3 has 15 residues. V lost 5 bases and J lost 2; bases outside the gene matches: 5. The CDR3 spells CASSRSGGAYNEQFF. In DNA form, the CDR3 reads TGTGCCAGCAGCCGCTCCGGGGGGGCCTACAATGAGCAGTTCTTC.

This rearrangement joins TRBV6-5 to TRBJ1-2; 7 bases line up with TRBD1. The CDR3 is 14 amino acids. Germline V gene sequence: CDR1 MNHEY, CDR2 SVGAGI. The trim removed 6 bases at V and 7 bases at J, leaving 11 bases unmatched. CDR3 bases: TGTGCCAGCAGCACAGGGGATCTCGGGCGTGGCTACACCTTC. It codes for CASSTGDLGRGYTF.

This chain joins TRBV30 and TRBJ2-6; D ambiguous. Per the germline V gene, CDR1 is GTSNPN and CDR2 is SVGIG (reference sequence). V was clipped by 0 bases and J by 2 bases, with 20 bases between them. CDR3 size: 19 residues. This CDR3 reads CAWSVPLGSKTAGANVLTF. CDR3 coding DNA: TGTGCCTGGAGTGTACCCCTGGGCAGCAAGACGGCTGGGGCCAACGTCCTGACTTTC.

V usage is TRBV10-2 and J usage is TRBJ1-4; D is perhaps TRBD1 (6 bases). The CDR3 extends over 13 amino acids. From germline, CDR1 is WSHSY and CDR2 SAAADI. V was trimmed by 5 bases and J by 6 bases, leaving 10 bases between them. The CDR3 nucleotides read TGCGCCAGCAGTTTAGGGGGGGATGAAAAACTGTTTTTT. Translating gives CASSLGGDEKLFF.

The chain is built from TRBV9 and TRBJ2-3; D ambiguous. The CDR3 totals 16 residues. The V gene lost 0 bases and the J gene lost 4 bases, with 15 bases spanning the gap. Germline V gene sequence: CDR1 SGDLS, CDR2 YYNGEE. The CDR3 loop reads CASSVVVGLGPDTQYF. As DNA, the CDR3 is TGTGCCAGCAGCGTAGTTGTAGGATTGGGCCCAGATACGCAGTATTTT.

The table lists this clone with a few counts. The chain has TRBV19 and TRBJ1-6; 12 bases are shared with TRBD1. CDR1 LNHDA and CDR2 SQIVND come from the germline V gene (reference sequence). V lost 6 bases to trimming and J lost 10 bases; unmatched junction nucleotides: 4. CDR3 length equals 14 residues. The CDR3: CASSGDRGQSPLHF. The CDR3 DNA sequence: TGTGCCAGTAGCGGGGACAGGGGGCAATCACCCCTCCACTTT.

In this sample, this clone turned up many times. The chain uses TRBV5-6 and TRBJ1-2; D might be TRBD1 (6 bases). The germline V and J ends were trimmed by 4 bases and 6 bases, with 10 bases remaining between them. The CDR3 contains 12 residues. Germline V gene sequence: CDR1 SGHDT, CDR2 YYEEEE. The CDR3 loop reads CASSPGQNGYTF. As DNA, the CDR3 is TGTGCCAGCAGCCCCGGACAGAATGGCTACACCTTC. The entire variable domain, with the rest obtained from reference TRBV5-6 and TRBJ1-2, is as follows: DAGVTQSPTHLIKTRGQQVTLRCSPKSGHDTVSWYQQALGQGPQFIFQYYEEEERQRGNFPDRFSGHQFPNYSSELNVNALLLGDSALYLCASSPGQNGYTFGSGTRLTVV.

The rearrangement joins TRBV14 to TRBJ2-3; D not certain. V was shortened by 0 bases and J by 0 bases, with 10 bases between the two germline ends. The germline V gene has CDR1 SGHDN and CDR2 FVKESK. The CDR3 has 16 residues. CDR3 protein: CASSQEGGLSTDTQYF. The CDR3 region has the DNA TGTGCCAGCAGCCAAGAGGGTGGGCTTAGCACAGATACGCAGTATTTT.

V is TRBV10-3 and J is TRBJ2-2, with a tentative D call TRBD1 (5 bases). CDR1 is ENHRY, CDR2 SYGVKD, per germline. This CDR3 comprises 14 residues. The V and J ends lost 2 bases and 1 base respectively, with 5 bases between them. The CDR3 loop reads CAISEDRNTGELFF. Written as DNA, the CDR3 is TGTGCCATCAGTGAGGACAGGAACACCGGGGAGCTGTTTTTT.

Written as DNA, the CDR3 is TGTGCCAGCAGCCCCGGGAGCAATCAGCCCCAGCATTTT. It yields the protein CASSPGSNQPQHF. The chain recombines TRBV11-1 with TRBJ1-5; D not resolved. The germline V and J ends were trimmed by 5 bases and 1 base, with 6 bases remaining between them. CDR1 and CDR2 from the germline V gene are SGHAT and FQDESV (reference sequence). The length of the CDR3 is 13 residues.

This chain uses TRBV7-3 with TRBJ2-4; D may be TRBD1 (5 bases). The CDR3 length is 15 residues. The germline V gene encodes CDR1 SGHTA and CDR2 FQGTGA. The V end lost 1 base, the J end lost 6 bases, and 13 bases lay between the germline ends. CDR3 sequence: CASSLNRGFRNIQYF. The DNA of the CDR3 is TGTGCCAGCAGCTTAAATAGGGGCTTTCGAAACATTCAGTACTTC. Full variable domain (remainder filled in from reference TRBV7-3 and TRBJ2-4): GAGVSQTPSNKVTEKGKYVELRCDPISGHTALYWYRQSLGQGPEFLIYFQGTGAADDSGLPNDRFFAVRPEGSVSTLKIQRTERGDSAVYLCASSLNRGFRNIQYFGAGTRLSVL.

This clone occurred once. J is TRBJ2-5 and V is TRBV4-1; 7 bases line up with TRBD1. This CDR3 is 14 amino acids long. J was trimmed by 5 bases and V by 4 bases; bases with no gene match: 7. CDR1 and CDR2 (germline): MGHRA, YSYEKL. DNA of the CDR3: TGCGCCAGCAGCCTACAGGGGCAGGGGGAGACCCAGTACTTC. This codes for CASSLQGQGETQYF.

The rearrangement links TRBV9 to TRBJ2-4; perhaps TRBD2 as D (6 bases). Germline V gene sequence: CDR1 SGDLS, CDR2 YYNGEE. The CDR3 length is 16 residues. V dropped 0 bases and J dropped 6 bases, with 16 bases sitting between them. The CDR3: CASSVAPSAGLNIQYF. CDR3 in DNA: TGTGCCAGCAGCGTAGCACCCTCGGCGGGGTTAAACATTCAGTACTTC.